The clone carrying this TCR beta chain was seen more than once but under ten times. Within the library, unique molecular identifiers were attached to each individual cDNA molecule. TCRdb used MiXCR to reprocess the reads, holding one entry per CDR3 protein. Of fewer than 150,000 distinct CDR3 sequences listed, 8.5% were seen once; the top ten hold 1.4%. The sample comes from a study of human T cells and chemical hapten exposure. The CDR3 length is 15 residues. The germline gives CDR1 LGHNA, CDR2 YNFKEQ. Trimming cost V 5 bases and J 2 bases; bases outside gene matches: 3. Total RNA was extracted from unfractionated whole blood.

The TCR sequence derives from a human donor in good health. Some clones in this sample may be carry-over from other donors' samples. What was sequenced was whole blood. The chain uses TRBV4-2 and TRBJ2-7, with 13 positions matching TRBD2. The CDR3 sequence: CASSSGTSGTYEQYF. In DNA form, the CDR3 reads TGTGCCAGCAGCAGCGGGACTAGCGGGACCTACGAGCAGTACTTC.